The present T cell receptor beta chain was sequenced within a study of blood T cell repertoires in COVID-19. Whole-study context: There were acute and convalescent COVID-19 samples, and they came from the United States, Italy and Spain.

Per the original methods: Estimates of nucleated cell counts were drawn from the amplification of reference gene primers. Generated by immunoSEQ multiplex PCR, the TCRdb table keeps only in-frame clones and is missing some. V and J calls and clone size are as listed in that table; D and trimming were resolved from the DNA. The sample yields some 400,000 clones, nearly 90% seen once. Germline CDR1 reads SGHTA; CDR2 reads FQGNSA. V was shortened by 1 base and J by 2 bases, with 11 bases between the two germline ends. This CDR3 has 15 residues. This sequence was found in a man aged 18 to 29 with active or convalescent COVID-19. Sequencing was done on a sample of peripheral blood. The genes are TRBV7-2 and TRBJ2-5; the D gene is possibly TRBD2 (6 bases). CDR3 sequence reads: CASSLVGSWQETQYF. Written as DNA, the CDR3 is TGTGCCAGCAGCTTAGTCGGGAGTTGGCAAGAGACCCAGTACTTC.